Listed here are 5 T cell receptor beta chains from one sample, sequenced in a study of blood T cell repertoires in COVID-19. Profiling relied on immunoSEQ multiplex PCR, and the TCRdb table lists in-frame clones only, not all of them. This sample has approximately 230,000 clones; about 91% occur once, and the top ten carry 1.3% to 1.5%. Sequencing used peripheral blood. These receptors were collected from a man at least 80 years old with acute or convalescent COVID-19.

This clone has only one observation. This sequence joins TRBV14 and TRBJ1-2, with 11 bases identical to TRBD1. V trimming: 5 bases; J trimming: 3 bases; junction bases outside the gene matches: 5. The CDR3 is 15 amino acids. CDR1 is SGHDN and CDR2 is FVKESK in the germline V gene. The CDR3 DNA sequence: TGTGCCAGCAGCGCCGGGACAGGGGGATACTATGGCTACACCTTC. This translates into CASSAGTGGYYGYTF. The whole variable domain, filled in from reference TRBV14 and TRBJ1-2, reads EAGVTQFPSHSVIEKGQTVTLRCDPISGHDNLYWYRRVMGKEIKFLLHFVKESKQDESGMPNNRFLAERTGGTYSTLKVQPAELEDSGVYFCASSAGTGGYYGYTFGSGTRLTVV.

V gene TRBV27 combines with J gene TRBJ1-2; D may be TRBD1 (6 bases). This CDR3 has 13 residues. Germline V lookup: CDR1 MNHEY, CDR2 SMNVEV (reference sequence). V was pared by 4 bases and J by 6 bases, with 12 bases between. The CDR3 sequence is CASSSHQGNGYTF. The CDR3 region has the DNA TGTGCCAGCAGTTCTCACCAGGGGAATGGCTACACCTTC.

DNA of the CDR3: TGTGCCAGCAGTTGGACAGGGAATCAGCCCCAGCATTTT. Its protein product is CASSWTGNQPQHF. The chain employs TRBV25-1 and TRBJ1-5, with 8 nucleotides matching TRBD1. V shed 5 bases, J shed 4 bases, and the junction held 1 base outside the gene matches. Germline V gene sequence: CDR1 MGHDK, CDR2 SYGVNS. The CDR3 sequence is 13 residues long.

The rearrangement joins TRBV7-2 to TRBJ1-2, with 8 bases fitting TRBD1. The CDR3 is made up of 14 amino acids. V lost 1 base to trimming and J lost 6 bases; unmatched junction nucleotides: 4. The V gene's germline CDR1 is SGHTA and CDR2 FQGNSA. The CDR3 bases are TGTGCCAGCAGCTTAGAAGGACAGGGAGATGGCTACACCTTC. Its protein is CASSLEGQGDGYTF. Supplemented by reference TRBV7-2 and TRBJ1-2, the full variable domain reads GAGVSQSPSNKVTEKGKDVELRCDPISGHTALYWYRQSLGQGLEFLIYFQGNSAPDKSGLPSDRFSAERTGGSVSTLTIQRTQQEDSAVYLCASSLEGQGDGYTFGSGTRLTVV.

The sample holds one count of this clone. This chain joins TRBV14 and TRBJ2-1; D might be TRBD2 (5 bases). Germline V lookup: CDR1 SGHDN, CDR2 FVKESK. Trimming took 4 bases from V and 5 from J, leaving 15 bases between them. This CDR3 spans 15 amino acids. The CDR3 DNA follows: TGTGCCAGCAGCCTAGTACGGGATTTCCACAATGAGCAGTTCTTC. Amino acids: CASSLVRDFHNEQFF. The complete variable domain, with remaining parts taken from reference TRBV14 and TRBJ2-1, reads EAGVTQFPSHSVIEKGQTVTLRCDPISGHDNLYWYRRVMGKEIKFLLHFVKESKQDESGMPNNRFLAERTGGTYSTLKVQPAELEDSGVYFCASSLVRDFHNEQFFGPGTRLTVL.